This T cell receptor (beta chain) was obtained from a study of T cells in Graves' hyperthyroidism and ophthalmopathy. General observations from the study: Also found in blood were most expanded thyroid clonotypes above 0.001.

The CDR3 spans 16 residues. CDR1 is SEHNR, CDR2 FQNEAQ, per germline (reference sequence). The germline V and J ends were trimmed by 4 bases and 5 bases, with 18 bases remaining between them. TCR beta CDR3 sequences were amplified from RNA transcripts. TCR CDR3 regions were first amplified by RT-PCR with HTBI primers. TCRdb ran MiXCR on the multiplex PCR reads and lists one entry per CDR3 protein. The sample lists a few hundred thousand distinct CDR3 sequences, 15% to 19% occurring once. The table lists this clonotype with many counts. Its antigen remains unknown. V is TRBV7-9 and J is TRBJ2-1; possible D gene TRBD1, 6 bases. The receptor's source is a woman in her thirties with Graves' hyperthyroidism. The sequencing input was blood. The chain's CDR3 is CASSSPGVPLHNEQFF. The CDR3, as DNA: TGTGCCAGCAGCTCCCCAGGGGTTCCTTTGCACAATGAGCAGTTCTTC.